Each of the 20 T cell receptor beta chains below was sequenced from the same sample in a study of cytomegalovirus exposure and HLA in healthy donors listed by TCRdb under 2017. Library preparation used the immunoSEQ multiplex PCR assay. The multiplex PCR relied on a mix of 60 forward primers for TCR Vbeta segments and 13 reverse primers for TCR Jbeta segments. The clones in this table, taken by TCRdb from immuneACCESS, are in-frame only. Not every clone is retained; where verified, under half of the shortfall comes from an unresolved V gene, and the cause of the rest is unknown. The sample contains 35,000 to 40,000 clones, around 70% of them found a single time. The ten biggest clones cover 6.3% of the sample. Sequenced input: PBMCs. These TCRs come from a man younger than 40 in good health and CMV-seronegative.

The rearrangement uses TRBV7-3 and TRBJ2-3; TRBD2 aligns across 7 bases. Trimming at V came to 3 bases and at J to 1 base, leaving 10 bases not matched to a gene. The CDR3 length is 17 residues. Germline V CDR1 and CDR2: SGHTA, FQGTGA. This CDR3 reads CASSLGLAGVGTDTQYF. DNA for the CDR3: TGTGCCAGCAGCTTGGGTCTTGCGGGAGTAGGCACAGATACGCAGTATTTT.

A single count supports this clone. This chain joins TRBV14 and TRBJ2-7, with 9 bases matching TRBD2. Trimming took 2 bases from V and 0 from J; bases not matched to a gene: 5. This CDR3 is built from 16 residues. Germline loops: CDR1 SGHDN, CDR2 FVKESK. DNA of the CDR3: TGTGCCAGCAGCCAAAGCGGGGGGATGAGCTCCTACGAGCAGTACTTC. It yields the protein CASSQSGGMSSYEQYF.

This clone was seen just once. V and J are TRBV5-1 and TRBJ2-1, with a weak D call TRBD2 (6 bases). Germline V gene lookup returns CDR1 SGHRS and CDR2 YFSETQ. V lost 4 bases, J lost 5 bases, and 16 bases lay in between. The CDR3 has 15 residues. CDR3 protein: CASSPLSGSDNEQFF. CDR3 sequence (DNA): TGCGCCAGCAGCCCACTTTCCGGGAGTGACAATGAGCAGTTCTTC.

CDR3 bases: TGTGCCAGCGCGAAAGCGGGAGAAATTGATTACGAGCAGTACTTC. Its protein product is CASAKAGEIDYEQYF. The rearrangement joins TRBV7-8 to TRBJ2-7, with 8 bases lining up with TRBD2. Per germline, CDR1 SGHVS and CDR2 FQNEAQ. This CDR3 is built from 15 residues. J was trimmed by 4 bases and V by 8 bases; bases with no gene match: 13.

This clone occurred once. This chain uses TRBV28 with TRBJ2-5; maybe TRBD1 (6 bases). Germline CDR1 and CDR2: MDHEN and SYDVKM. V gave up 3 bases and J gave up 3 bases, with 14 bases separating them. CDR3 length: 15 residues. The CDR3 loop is CASSFPRGVEETQYF. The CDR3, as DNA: TGTGCCAGCAGTTTCCCCAGGGGAGTCGAAGAGACCCAGTACTTC.

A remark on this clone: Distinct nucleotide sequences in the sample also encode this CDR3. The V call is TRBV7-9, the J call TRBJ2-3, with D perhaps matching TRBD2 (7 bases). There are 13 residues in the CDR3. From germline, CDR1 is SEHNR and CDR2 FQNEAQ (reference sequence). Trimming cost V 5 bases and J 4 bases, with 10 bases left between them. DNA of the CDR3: TGTGCCAGCAGCCCGCGGGGGCCAGATACGCAGTATTTT. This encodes CASSPRGPDTQYF.

This chain's CDR3 is CASSPRTSSGELFF. CDR3 nucleotides: TGTGCCAGCTCACCCCGCACTAGCTCCGGGGAGCTGTTTTTT. The genes are TRBV18 and TRBJ2-2; D perhaps matches TRBD2 (6 bases). Germline V CDR1 and CDR2: KGHSH, LQKENI. The CDR3 is made up of 14 amino acids. V shed 3 bases and J shed 6 bases, with 11 bases lying between them.

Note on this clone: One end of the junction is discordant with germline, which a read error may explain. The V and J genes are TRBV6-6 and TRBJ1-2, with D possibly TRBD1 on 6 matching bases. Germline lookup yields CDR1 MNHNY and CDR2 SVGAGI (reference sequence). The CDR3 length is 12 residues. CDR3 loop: CASNRENYGYPF. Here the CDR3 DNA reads TGTGCCAGCAACAGGGAAAACTATGGCTACCCCTTC.

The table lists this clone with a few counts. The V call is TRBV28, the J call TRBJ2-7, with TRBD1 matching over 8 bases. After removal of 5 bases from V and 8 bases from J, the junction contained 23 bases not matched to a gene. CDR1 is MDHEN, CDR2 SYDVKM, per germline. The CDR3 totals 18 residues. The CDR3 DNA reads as TGTGCCAGCAGTCGCCCCGGAATTATCCCGGGACAGGAGAACAAGCAGTACTTC. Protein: CASSRPGIIPGQENKQYF.

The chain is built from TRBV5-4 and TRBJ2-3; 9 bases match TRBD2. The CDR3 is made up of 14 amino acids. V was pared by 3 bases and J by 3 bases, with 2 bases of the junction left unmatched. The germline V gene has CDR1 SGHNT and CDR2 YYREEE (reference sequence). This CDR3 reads CASSSTSGTDTQYF. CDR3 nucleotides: TGTGCCAGCAGCTCTACTAGCGGGACAGATACGCAGTATTTT.

In DNA, the CDR3 is TGCGCCAGCAGCCTATCCGGGACAGACTTCCAAGAGACCCAGTACTTC. Translation gives CASSLSGTDFQETQYF. The chain employs TRBV4-1 and TRBJ2-5; TRBD1 aligns across 7 bases. Germline-derived CDR1 and CDR2 are MGHRA and YSYEKL. Trimming at V came to 4 bases and at J to 1 base, leaving 9 bases not matched to a gene. The CDR3 totals 16 residues.

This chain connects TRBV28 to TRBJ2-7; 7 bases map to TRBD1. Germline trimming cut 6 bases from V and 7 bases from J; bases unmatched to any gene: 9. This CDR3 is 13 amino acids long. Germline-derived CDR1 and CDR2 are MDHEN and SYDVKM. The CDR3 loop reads CASRGTAMGEQYF. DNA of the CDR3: TGTGCCAGCAGGGGGACAGCAATGGGGGAGCAGTACTTC. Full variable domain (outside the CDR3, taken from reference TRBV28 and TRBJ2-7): DVKVTQSSRYLVKRTGEKVFLECVQDMDHENMFWYRQDPGLGLRLIYFSYDVKMKEKGDIPEGYSVSREKKERFSLILESASTNQTSMYLCASRGTAMGEQYFGPGTRLTVT.

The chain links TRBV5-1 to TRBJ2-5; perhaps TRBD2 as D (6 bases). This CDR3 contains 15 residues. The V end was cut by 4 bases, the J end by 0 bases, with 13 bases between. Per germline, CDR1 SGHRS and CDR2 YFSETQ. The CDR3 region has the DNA TGCGCCAGCAGCGCGGGACTCCGTGACCAAGAGACCCAGTACTTC. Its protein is CASSAGLRDQETQYF.

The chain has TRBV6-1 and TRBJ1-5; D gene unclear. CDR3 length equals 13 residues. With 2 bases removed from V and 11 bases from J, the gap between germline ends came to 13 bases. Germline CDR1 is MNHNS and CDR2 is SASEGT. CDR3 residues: CASSELASEAQHF. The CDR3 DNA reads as TGTGCCAGCAGTGAATTGGCATCCGAGGCCCAGCATTTT.

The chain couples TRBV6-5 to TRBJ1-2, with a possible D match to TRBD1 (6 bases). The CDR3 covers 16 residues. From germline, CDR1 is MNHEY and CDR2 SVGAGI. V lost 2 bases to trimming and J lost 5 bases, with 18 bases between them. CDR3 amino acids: CASSYRGQPTKYGYTF. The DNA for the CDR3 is TGTGCCAGCAGTTACCGGGGACAACCAACCAAATATGGCTACACCTTC.

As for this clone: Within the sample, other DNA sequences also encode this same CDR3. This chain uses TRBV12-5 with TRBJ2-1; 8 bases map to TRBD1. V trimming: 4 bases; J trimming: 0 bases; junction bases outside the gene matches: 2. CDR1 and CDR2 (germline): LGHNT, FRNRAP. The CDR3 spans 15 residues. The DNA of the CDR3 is TGTGCTAGTGGTTCAGGACAGGGCTCCTACAATGAGCAGTTCTTC. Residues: CASGSGQGSYNEQFF.

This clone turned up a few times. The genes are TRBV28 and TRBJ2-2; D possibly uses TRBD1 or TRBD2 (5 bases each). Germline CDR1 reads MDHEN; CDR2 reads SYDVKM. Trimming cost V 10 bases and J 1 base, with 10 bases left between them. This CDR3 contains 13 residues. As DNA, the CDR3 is TGTGCCACCAGAGGGGAGAACACCGGGGAGCTGTTTTTT. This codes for CATRGENTGELFF.

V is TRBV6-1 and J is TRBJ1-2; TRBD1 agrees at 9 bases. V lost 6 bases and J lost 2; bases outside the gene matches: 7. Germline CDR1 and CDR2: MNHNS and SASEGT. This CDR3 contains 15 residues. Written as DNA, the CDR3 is TGTGCCAGCAGGCCGCCGGGACAGGGAAACTATGGCTACACCTTC. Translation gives CASRPPGQGNYGYTF.

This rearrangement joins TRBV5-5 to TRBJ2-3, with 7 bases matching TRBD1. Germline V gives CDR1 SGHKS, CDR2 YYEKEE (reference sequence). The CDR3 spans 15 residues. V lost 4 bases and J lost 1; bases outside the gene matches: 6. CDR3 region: CASSTLTGGTDTQYF. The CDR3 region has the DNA TGTGCCAGCAGCACGCTTACAGGGGGCACAGATACGCAGTATTTT.

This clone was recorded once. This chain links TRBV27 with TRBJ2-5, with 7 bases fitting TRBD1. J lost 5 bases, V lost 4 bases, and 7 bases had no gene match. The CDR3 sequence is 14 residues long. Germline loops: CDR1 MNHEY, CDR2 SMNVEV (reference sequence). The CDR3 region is CASSYTGAMETQYF. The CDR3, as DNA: TGTGCCAGCAGTTATACAGGGGCTATGGAGACCCAGTACTTC.